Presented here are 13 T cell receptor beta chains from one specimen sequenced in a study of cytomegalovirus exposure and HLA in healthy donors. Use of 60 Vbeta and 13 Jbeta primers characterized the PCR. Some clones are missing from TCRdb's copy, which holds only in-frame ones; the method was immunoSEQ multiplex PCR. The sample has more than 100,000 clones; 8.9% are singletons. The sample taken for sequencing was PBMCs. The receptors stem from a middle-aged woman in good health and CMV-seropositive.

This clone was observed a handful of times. In DNA form, the CDR3 reads TGTGCCAGCAGTTACGGGGACAGGAGCAATCAGCCCCAGCATTTT. Protein product: CASSYGDRSNQPQHF. The chain has TRBV6-6 and TRBJ1-5, with 8 bases fitting TRBD1. This CDR3 has 15 residues. Germline V CDR1 and CDR2: MNHNY, SVGAGI (reference sequence). J lost 1 base, V lost 2 bases, and 1 base had no gene match.

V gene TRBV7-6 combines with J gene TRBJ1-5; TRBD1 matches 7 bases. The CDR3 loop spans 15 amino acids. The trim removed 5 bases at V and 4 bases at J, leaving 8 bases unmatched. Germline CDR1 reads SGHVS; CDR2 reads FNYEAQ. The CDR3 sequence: CASSLGTAKNQPQHF. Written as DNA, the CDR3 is TGTGCCAGCAGCCTGGGGACAGCGAAAAATCAGCCCCAGCATTTT. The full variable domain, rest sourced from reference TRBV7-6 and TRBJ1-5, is GAGVSQSPRYKVTKRGQDVALRCDPISGHVSLYWYRQALGQGPEFLTYFNYEAQQDKSGLPNDRFSAERPEGSISTLTIQRTEQRDSAMYRCASSLGTAKNQPQHFGDGTRLSIL.

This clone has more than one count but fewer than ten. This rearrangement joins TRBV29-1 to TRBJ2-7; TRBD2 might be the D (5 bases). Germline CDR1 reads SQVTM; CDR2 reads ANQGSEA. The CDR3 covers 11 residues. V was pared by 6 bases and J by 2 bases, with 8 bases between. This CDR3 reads CSVAGTYEQYF. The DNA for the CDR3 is TGCAGCGTGGCCGGGACCTACGAGCAGTACTTC.

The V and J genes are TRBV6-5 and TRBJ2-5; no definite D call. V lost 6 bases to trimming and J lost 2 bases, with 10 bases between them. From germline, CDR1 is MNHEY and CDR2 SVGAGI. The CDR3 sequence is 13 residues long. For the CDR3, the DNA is TGTGCCAGCAGCCCCCTCGTTCAAGAGACCCAGTACTTC. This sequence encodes CASSPLVQETQYF.

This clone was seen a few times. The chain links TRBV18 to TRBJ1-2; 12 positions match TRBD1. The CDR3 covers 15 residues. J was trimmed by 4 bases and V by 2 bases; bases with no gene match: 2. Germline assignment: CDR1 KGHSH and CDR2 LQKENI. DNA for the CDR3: TGTGCCAGCTCACCAGGGACAGGGGGCAGCTATGGCTACACCTTC. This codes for CASSPGTGGSYGYTF.

The CDR3 loop reads CASSEGGASETQYF. The DNA for the CDR3 is TGTGCCAGCAGTGAGGGGGGAGCGAGCGAGACCCAGTACTTC. V is TRBV2 and J is TRBJ2-5; tentatively, D is TRBD2 (6 bases). Trimming shortened V by 3 bases and J by 5 bases, and 13 bases separated the two germline ends. Germline V gene lookup returns CDR1 SNHLY and CDR2 FYNNEI. This CDR3 has 14 amino acids.

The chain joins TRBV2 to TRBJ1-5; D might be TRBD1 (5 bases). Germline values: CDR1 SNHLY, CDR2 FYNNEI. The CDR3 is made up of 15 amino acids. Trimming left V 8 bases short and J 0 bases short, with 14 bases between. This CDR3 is CASGGTAVSNQPQHF. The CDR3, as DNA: TGTGCCAGCGGGGGGACGGCTGTTAGCAATCAGCCCCAGCATTTT.

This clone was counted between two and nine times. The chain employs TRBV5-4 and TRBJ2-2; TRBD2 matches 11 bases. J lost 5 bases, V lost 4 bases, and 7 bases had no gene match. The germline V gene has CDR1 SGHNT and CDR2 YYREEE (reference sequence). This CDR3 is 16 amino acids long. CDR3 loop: CASSLSGGAGTGELFF. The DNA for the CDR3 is TGTGCCAGCAGCCTTAGCGGGGGGGCAGGTACCGGGGAGCTGTTTTTT. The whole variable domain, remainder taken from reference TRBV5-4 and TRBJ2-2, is ETGVTQSPTHLIKTRGQQVTLRCSSQSGHNTVSWYQQALGQGPQFIFQYYREEENGRGNFPPRFSGLQFPNYSSELNVNALELDDSALYLCASSLSGGAGTGELFFGEGSRLTVL.

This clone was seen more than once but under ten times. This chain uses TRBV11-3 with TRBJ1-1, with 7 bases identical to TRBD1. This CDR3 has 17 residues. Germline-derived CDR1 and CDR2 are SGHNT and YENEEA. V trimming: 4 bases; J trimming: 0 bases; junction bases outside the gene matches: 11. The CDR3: CASSYAQGFDMNTEAFF. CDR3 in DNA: TGTGCCAGCAGCTACGCACAGGGGTTTGACATGAACACTGAAGCTTTCTTT. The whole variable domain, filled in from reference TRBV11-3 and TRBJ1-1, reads EAGVVQSPRYKIIEKKQPVAFWCNPISGHNTLYWYLQNLGQGPELLIRYENEEAVDDSQLPKDRFSAERLKGVDSTLKIQPAELGDSAVYLCASSYAQGFDMNTEAFFGQGTRLTVV.

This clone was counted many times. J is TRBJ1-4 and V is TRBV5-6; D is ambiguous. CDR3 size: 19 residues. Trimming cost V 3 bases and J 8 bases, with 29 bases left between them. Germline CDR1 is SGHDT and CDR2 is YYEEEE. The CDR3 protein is CASSYRRRGREYSKEKLFF. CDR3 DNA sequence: TGTGCCAGCAGCTATCGGAGGCGTGGGAGGGAGTATTCGAAAGAAAAACTGTTTTTT.

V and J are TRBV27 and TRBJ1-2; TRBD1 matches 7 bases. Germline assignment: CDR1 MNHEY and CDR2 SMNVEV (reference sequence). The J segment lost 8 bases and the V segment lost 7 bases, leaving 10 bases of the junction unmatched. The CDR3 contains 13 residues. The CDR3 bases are TGTGCCAGCACTCCCTCACAGGGGTTAGGCTACACCTTC. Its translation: CASTPSQGLGYTF.

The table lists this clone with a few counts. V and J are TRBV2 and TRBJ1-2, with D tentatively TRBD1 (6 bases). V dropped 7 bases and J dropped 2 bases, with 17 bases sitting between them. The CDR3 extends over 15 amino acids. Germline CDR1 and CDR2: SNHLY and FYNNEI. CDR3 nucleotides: TGTGCCAGCAAAGGACAGCTCACGAGCAACTATGGCTACACCTTC. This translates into CASKGQLTSNYGYTF.

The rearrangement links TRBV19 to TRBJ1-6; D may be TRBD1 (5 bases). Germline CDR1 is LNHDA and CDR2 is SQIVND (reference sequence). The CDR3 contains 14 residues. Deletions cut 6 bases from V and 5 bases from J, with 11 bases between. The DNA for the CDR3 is TGTGCCAGTAGGATGACAGCAAATAATTCACCCCTCCACTTT. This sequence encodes CASRMTANNSPLHF.